The entry that follows covers one T cell receptor beta chain sequence. Its antigen remains undetermined. No base-level quality is on record; no much larger clone is a single base apart. The cohort comprised hundreds of healthy bone marrow donors. At the time of sampling, every cohort member was nominally healthy, though immune exposures that went unrecorded were likely present. The donor tested CMV seropositive, placing the donor among the 289 seropositive members of the cohort. Every donor gave a peripheral blood sample, and the peripheral blood mononuclear cells from that sample were used for TCR beta sequencing. Genomic DNA extraction from the blood cell samples was performed with the Qiagen DNeasy Blood Extraction Kit. Library construction relied on the immunoSEQ multiplex PCR assay. A mixture of 60 forward primers for TCR Vbeta segments and 13 reverse primers for TCR Jbeta segments was used in the multiplex PCR. The CDR3 region of rearranged TCR beta genes was amplified from genomic DNA by a multiplex PCR assay. On the Illumina HiSeq System, the amplified TCR beta libraries were sequenced as 87-base-pair reads. Concerning the study's data processing: In a later analysis, 70 million to 95 million unique TCR beta chains were counted across the approximately 640 repertoires, and roughly 11 million of these chains were shared by at least two donors. Raw reads were error-corrected and collapsed into unique sequences with a nearest-neighbor algorithm that merged closely related sequences to remove PCR and sequencing errors. CDR3 sequences were aligned to IMGT reference sequences to assign V, D and J gene segments. For a sequence to be retained, a match of at least six nucleotides was required to both a V gene segment and a J gene segment. A rearrangement counted as productive if the CDR3 had no stop codons and remained in frame with V and J, and every other rearrangement counted as non-productive. CDR3 was defined according to IMGT convention as the region running from the second conserved V-encoded cysteine to the conserved J-encoded phenylalanine. In an earlier analysis of around 640 of the donors, sequences lacking an unambiguous match to a single V gene segment were excluded. An earlier analysis of some 610 of the donors called V segments functional above 56.7% productive rearrangements and segregating when the between-donor standard deviation exceeded 5%. A statistical classification framework was built for diagnosing cytomegalovirus status from the catalog of TCR beta chain sequences. In a later analysis, V and J genes were assigned by comparing TCR nucleotide sequences against IMGT/GENE-DB human TR gene sequences. The TCRdist pipeline was used in a later analysis to assign CDR3 sequences and most-parsimonious VDJ recombination scenarios. In a later analysis, each TCR beta chain was defined by its CDR3 amino acid sequence together with its V-gene family, and reads lacking a unique V-gene family were excluded. As a way to deal with suspected cross-contamination and a sequencing artifact, a later analysis dropped hundreds of nucleotide sequences that were highly shared and had low generation probability. In a later analysis, a clonal expansion index for each public chain was calculated from normalized within-repertoire ranks of inferred template counts. Generation probabilities in a later analysis came from a VDJ recombination model fitted to out-of-frame rearrangements, and those results were checked against IGoR. In a later analysis, TCR-TCR, TCR-HLA and TCR-CMV co-occurrence was scored with hypergeometric tests, and a repertoire-size bias correction was applied to TCR pairs. False discovery rates were estimated in a later analysis by permuting HLA or CMV assignments 20 times. A later analysis grouped co-occurring TCRs with DBSCAN, adding TCRdist sequence similarity when clustering within HLA-allele-positive subsets. For co-occurrence clustering, repertoires with fewer than 30,000 or more than 120,000 public chains were excluded, along with four or five repertoires with anomalous nucleotide sharing. In its TCRdb copy, this immuneACCESS table keeps in-frame sequences only and misses some clones. Where compared with another copy, unresolved V genes explain less than half of these, and the others have no known cause. D and trimming were read from the DNA, whereas the V and J calls and clone size are those reported in that table. This sample lists 140,000 or so clones; 65% to 85% were detected once. The leading ten clones occupy roughly 4% of the sample.

The entry originates in a study of cytomegalovirus exposure and HLA in healthy donors (dated by TCRdb to 2017 to 2019). With respect to the entire study: According to an earlier analysis of a few hundred of the donors, about 179 million T cells yielded 90 million to 140 million unique TCR beta sequences and about 300 Gb of sequence data. About 320 gigabases of sequencing data and approximately 93 million unique TCR sequences were included in an early release covering 550 to 650 HLA-typed donors. Among the approximately 400 genotyped donors, about 85% belonged to the genetic ancestry cluster associated with self-reported Caucasian donors. The aim of the study was to test whether cataloging public T cell receptors could identify signatures of past pathogen exposure. The study profiled the T cell repertoires of about 640 subjects by immunosequencing and related them to cytomegalovirus serostatus. In addition to the first cohort of 666 subjects, a separate validation cohort of approximately 110 different subjects was used. The study combined high-throughput TCR immunosequencing, statistical association of individual TCRs with disease status, and machine learning to predict cytomegalovirus infection status. A later analysis re-analyzed previously published TCR beta repertoires from several hundred donors and added high-resolution HLA genotyping to study TCR occurrence patterns. The later analysis used no new phenotypic data to find candidate immune exposures, relying instead on TCR beta sequences and their occurrence across donors. In an earlier analysis of 587 of the donors, high-throughput TCR beta sequencing was used to judge whether each TCR beta V gene segment behaved as functional or pseudogenic. Donor age, sex, ethnicity and CMV serostatus were compiled together with the repertoire data. Genome-wide SNP genotypes for about 60% of the roughly 700 donors were used in a later genetic analysis, which treated that subset as a discovery cohort. Every repertoire in the discovery cohort had been generated on one and the same sequencing platform. HLA typing included class I and class II loci at four-digit resolution. The number of typed donors differed by locus: about 620-630 for A, B, C, DRB1 and DQB1; 500 to 550 for DQA1; approximately 600 for DPA1; and some 450 for DPB1. Roughly 5 DR-DQ haplotypes were handled as single units for association and clustering, since linkage in the cohort was strong. Among roughly 370 genotyped donors of the cohort, an average of 235,054 unique TCR beta nucleotide sequences were sequenced per donor, roughly 20% of them non-productive. The full study reports these points: In a later analysis, several top co-occurrence clusters were reported to appear linked to parvovirus B19, influenza, CMV and Epstein-Barr virus. For the cohort, immune exposure information was limited to CMV serostatus. An earlier analysis of approximately 570 of the donors showed that most TCR beta V segments appeared in productive rearrangements either about 87% or about 30% of the time, which broadly matched IMGT annotations. Strong co-occurrence of HLA alleles, especially DR and DQ, made assigning TCR associations to individual alleles difficult. Across donors, most TCR sequences were observed very rarely, whereas some public TCRs were present in many individuals. Because the 87-base-pair reads could not distinguish some IMGT-functional V segments, including TRBV6-2 and TRBV6-3, those segments were excluded. Most CMV-associated TCR beta chains appeared to be HLA-restricted in a later analysis, and the HLA associations seemed to be driven largely by CMV exposure. According to a later genetic analysis, donors in an Asian-associated ancestry cluster had fewer N-insertions in productive TCRs than the approximately 630-donor mean. The authors suggested that the approach could potentially be extended to other disease states and immunological phenotypes. V-gene and J-gene trimming of TCR beta chains was associated with a missense DCLRE1C variant in a later genetic analysis, and the association was replicated in an independent cohort. Correlated functional status among segregating V segments might be attributable to linkage disequilibrium, but an unknown experimental factor could not be ruled out. A further reported finding was that TCR beta sequences accurately predicted the HLA-A and HLA-B alleles for most subjects in the first cohort. A later analysis associated 17,000 or so TCR beta sequences with specific HLA alleles at a false discovery rate of 0.05. A cluster of highly shared sequence variants was judged likely to be a technical artifact of the sequencing pipeline. In vitro tests confirmed that a few of the cytomegalovirus-associated TCR beta chains recognize cytomegalovirus antigens. The classifier was reported to diagnose cytomegalovirus status with high specificity and sensitivity in both the original cohort and the validation cohort. In a later analysis, HLA-associated TCR beta chains were found to be more clonally expanded and to have lower generation probabilities than equally common non-associated chains. According to a later analysis, TCR association rates differed among HLA loci, with DRB1 alleles showing the most associated TCRs and HLA-C alleles showing the fewest. Sequencing depth was assumed to be roughly uniform across donors in the presence/absence analyses, though that assumption may not hold. The study listed 164 TCR beta chains as associated with cytomegalovirus. Because HLA typing was unavailable for some donors at each locus, only the typed subset was used in association tests. This cohort had only TCR beta chains sequenced, and the lack of alpha or paired-chain data limited which features could be detected. The earlier analysis of almost 600 of the donors excluded 15 to 20 rarely observed V segments, including chromosome 9 orphons, because counts were too low.

Trimming takes 6 bases from V and 2 bases from J, and the germline ends sit 17 bases apart. CDR1 and CDR2 were assigned from the germline V gene as SGHTA and FQGNSA. The CDR3, cysteine through phenylalanine, is 15 amino acids long. The entry retains the CDR3 DNA only, 45 bases that are in frame from base 1. The sample was PBMCs. The sequence derives from a woman aged 40 to 50 in good health and CMV-seropositive. The chain is assembled from TRBV7-2 and TRBJ2-7; the D gene is possibly TRBD1, with 5 bases matching. DNA sequence: TGTGCCAGCAGTCAAGGTAGGGGAAGAGCCTACGAGCAGTACTTC. The encoded protein is CASSQGRGRAYEQYF.